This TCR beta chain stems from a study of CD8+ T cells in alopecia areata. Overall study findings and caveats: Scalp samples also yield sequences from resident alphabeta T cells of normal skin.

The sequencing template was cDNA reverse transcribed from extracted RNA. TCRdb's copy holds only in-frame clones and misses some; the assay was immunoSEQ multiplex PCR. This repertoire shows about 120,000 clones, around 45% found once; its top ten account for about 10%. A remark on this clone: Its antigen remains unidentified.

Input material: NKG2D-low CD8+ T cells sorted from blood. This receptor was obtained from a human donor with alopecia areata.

This chain's CDR3 is CASSFPTGLETQYF. The CDR3 bases are TGTGCCAGCAGCTTTCCGACAGGGTTGGAGACCCAGTACTTC. The chain uses TRBV13 and TRBJ2-5; 7 bases match TRBD1. The CDR3 totals 14 residues. The germline V gene has CDR1 PRHDT and CDR2 FYEKMQ (reference sequence). After removal of 3 bases from V and 5 bases from J, the junction contained 6 bases not matched to a gene.